This T cell receptor (beta chain) was sequenced in a study of T cell changes during pregnancy in multiple sclerosis. Germline CDR1 reads SGDLS; CDR2 reads YYNGEE. V was clipped by 1 base and J by 5 bases, with 13 bases between them. The CDR3 is 14 residues long. Produced via immunoSEQ multiplex PCR; TCRdb's table is partial and in-frame only. The sample has 30,000 to 40,000 clones; approximately 90% are singletons. The source was CD8+ T cells from peripheral blood mononuclear cells, collected in the third trimester of pregnancy. The chain joins TRBV9 to TRBJ2-7; a possible D gene is TRBD2 (6 bases). The clonotype comes from a female donor with multiple sclerosis, enrolled in a pregnancy study. The CDR3 spells CASSVTGVPNEQYF. The CDR3 DNA reads as TGTGCCAGCAGCGTAACGGGGGTCCCGAACGAGCAGTACTTC.